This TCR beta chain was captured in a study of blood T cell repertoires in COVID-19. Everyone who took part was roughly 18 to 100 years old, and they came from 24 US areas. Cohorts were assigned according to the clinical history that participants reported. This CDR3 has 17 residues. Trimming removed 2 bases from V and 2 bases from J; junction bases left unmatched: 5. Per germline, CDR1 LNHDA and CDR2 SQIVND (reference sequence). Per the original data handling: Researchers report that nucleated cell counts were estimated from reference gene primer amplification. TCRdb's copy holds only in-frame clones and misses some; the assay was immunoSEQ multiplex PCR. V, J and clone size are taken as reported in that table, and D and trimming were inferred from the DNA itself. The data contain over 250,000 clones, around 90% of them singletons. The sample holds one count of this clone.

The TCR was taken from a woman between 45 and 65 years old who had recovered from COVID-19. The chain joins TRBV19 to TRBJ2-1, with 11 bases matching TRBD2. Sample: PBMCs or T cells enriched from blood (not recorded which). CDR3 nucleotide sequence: TGTGCCAGTAGTATATCGCTAGCGGGAGGCCCCTACAATGAGCAGTTCTTC. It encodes CASSISLAGGPYNEQFF.